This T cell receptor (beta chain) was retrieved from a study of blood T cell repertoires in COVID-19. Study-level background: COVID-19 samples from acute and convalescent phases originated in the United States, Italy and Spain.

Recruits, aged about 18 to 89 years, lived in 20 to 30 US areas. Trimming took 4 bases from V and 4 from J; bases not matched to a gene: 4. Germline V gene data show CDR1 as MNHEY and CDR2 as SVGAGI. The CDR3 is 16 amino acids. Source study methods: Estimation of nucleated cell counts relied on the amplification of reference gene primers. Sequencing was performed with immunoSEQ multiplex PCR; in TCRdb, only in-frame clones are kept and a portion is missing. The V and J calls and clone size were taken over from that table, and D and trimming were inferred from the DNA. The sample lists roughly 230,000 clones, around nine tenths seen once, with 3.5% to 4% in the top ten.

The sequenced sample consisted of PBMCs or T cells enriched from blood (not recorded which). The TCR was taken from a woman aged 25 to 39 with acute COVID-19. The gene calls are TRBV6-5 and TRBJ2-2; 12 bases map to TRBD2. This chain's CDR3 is CASSSLAGGLTGELFF. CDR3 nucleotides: TGTGCCAGCAGTTCCCTAGCGGGGGGGCTCACCGGGGAGCTGTTTTTT.